This entry lists 20 T cell receptor beta chains sequenced from one sample in a study of T cells expressing NK-cell markers. TCRdb re-analyzed the 5' RACE reads; it lists each CDR3 protein once, without DNA. The sample table sets out 350,000 to 400,000 distinct CDR3 sequences. The sequenced sample was blood T cells: a sorted CD56 or NKG2C T cell subset, CD4+ or CD8+ T cells, or bulk PBMC T cells (not recorded which). The receptors stem from a woman between 45 and 65 years old in good health.

The J gene is TRBJ2-1, the V gene TRBV29-1; TCRdb proposes TRBD1, but this gene call is untestable without DNA. The CDR3 loop spans 17 amino acids. CDR1 is SQVTM and CDR2 is ANQGSEA in the germline V gene. CDR3 residues: CSVEGLGRESSYNEQFF.

The chain recombines TRBV5-1 with TRBJ2-3; without DNA, the TCRdb call of TRBD2 cannot be checked. This CDR3 contains 15 residues. The germline V gene encodes CDR1 SGHRS and CDR2 YFSETQ. This CDR3 reads CASSLASGSLDTQYF.

The chain uses TRBV12-3 or TRBV12-4 and TRBJ1-3. The length of the CDR3 is 17 residues. The chain's CDR3 is CASSLGSQIFSGNTIYF.

V and J are TRBV12-3 or TRBV12-4 and TRBJ2-1; absent DNA, TCRdb's TRBD2 call cannot be checked. The CDR3 consists of 19 residues. This CDR3 is CASSPDAGLAGVSYNEQFF.

The CDR3 loop reads CASSLTGTVINEQFF. This sequence joins TRBV12-3 or TRBV12-4 and TRBJ2-1; TCRdb gives TRBD1 as the D gene, but with no DNA this cannot be confirmed. The CDR3 covers 15 residues.

The J gene is TRBJ2-1, the V gene TRBV9; TCRdb reports TRBD1, a call that lacks DNA to check it against. Germline V gene sequence: CDR1 SGDLS, CDR2 YYNGEE. This CDR3 region has 13 residues. Here the CDR3 reads CASSPDPPHEQFF.

J is TRBJ2-2 and V is TRBV5-1; TCRdb outputs TRBD2, but without DNA this stays unchecked. The CDR3 covers 16 residues. Germline V gene sequence: CDR1 SGHRS, CDR2 YFSETQ. CDR3 region: CASIEGLAGGTGELFF.

The chain combines TRBV7-2 with TRBJ2-7. Germline V gives CDR1 SGHTA, CDR2 FQGNSA. The CDR3 length is 12 residues. CDR3 region: CASSPPDYEQYF.

The chain uses TRBV4-2 and TRBJ1-5. Germline CDR1 is LGHNA and CDR2 is YNFKEQ. This CDR3 is built from 15 residues. The CDR3 is CASSQEETSNQPQHF.

The chain has TRBV4-1 and TRBJ2-5; TCRdb's D gene call, TRBD1, goes unchecked for lack of DNA. Per germline, CDR1 MGHRA and CDR2 YSYEKL. CDR3 length equals 14 residues. Here the CDR3 reads CASSQDMAGETQYF.

The chain combines TRBV4-1 with TRBJ2-5. CDR3 length: 13 residues. Germline V CDR1 and CDR2: MGHRA, YSYEKL. CDR3 in amino acids: CASSQRWTETQYF.

The chain recombines TRBV3-1 with TRBJ2-1. Germline V gene sequence: CDR1 LGHDT, CDR2 YNNKEL (reference sequence). The CDR3 totals 14 residues. CDR3 sequence: CASSRQRGYNEQFF.

The chain carries TRBV20-1 and TRBJ1-1; TCRdb indicates TRBD1, and absent DNA this call remains unverified. Germline V CDR1 and CDR2: DFQATT, SNEGSKA (reference sequence). There are 12 residues in the CDR3. The CDR3 spells CSANLGQVEAFF.

The V and J genes are TRBV5-1 and TRBJ2-1. This CDR3 comprises 13 residues. CDR1 and CDR2 (germline): SGHRS, YFSETQ. The CDR3 reads CASSQTINNEQFF.

The chain couples TRBV6-4 to TRBJ2-1. There are 13 residues in the CDR3. CDR1 and CDR2 (germline): MRHNA, SNTAGT. CDR3 loop: CASSASLFNEQFF.

This chain links TRBV20-1 with TRBJ2-7. CDR3 size: 14 residues. Germline V gene data show CDR1 as DFQATT and CDR2 as SNEGSKA (reference sequence). The CDR3 sequence: CSARVAKSSYEQYF.

The genes are TRBV13 and TRBJ1-5. Germline V lookup: CDR1 PRHDT, CDR2 FYEKMQ (reference sequence). This CDR3 comprises 12 residues. CDR3 sequence reads: CASSSKNQPQHF.

Here the CDR3 reads CASRRTGSYEQYF. The chain combines TRBV12-3 or TRBV12-4 with TRBJ2-7; the D call of TRBD1 rests on TCRdb alone, since no DNA is present to check it. The CDR3 totals 13 residues.

J is TRBJ1-5 and V is TRBV6-5. The CDR3 is 13 residues long. Germline CDR1 and CDR2: MNHEY and SVGAGI. The CDR3 sequence: CASSYSGLQPQHF.

This rearrangement joins TRBV3-1 to TRBJ2-3; no DNA is available, so the TRBD2 call from TCRdb remains unchecked. Germline V gene lookup returns CDR1 LGHDT and CDR2 YNNKEL (reference sequence). This CDR3 is 14 amino acids long. The CDR3 loop is CASSSSGRSDTQYF.